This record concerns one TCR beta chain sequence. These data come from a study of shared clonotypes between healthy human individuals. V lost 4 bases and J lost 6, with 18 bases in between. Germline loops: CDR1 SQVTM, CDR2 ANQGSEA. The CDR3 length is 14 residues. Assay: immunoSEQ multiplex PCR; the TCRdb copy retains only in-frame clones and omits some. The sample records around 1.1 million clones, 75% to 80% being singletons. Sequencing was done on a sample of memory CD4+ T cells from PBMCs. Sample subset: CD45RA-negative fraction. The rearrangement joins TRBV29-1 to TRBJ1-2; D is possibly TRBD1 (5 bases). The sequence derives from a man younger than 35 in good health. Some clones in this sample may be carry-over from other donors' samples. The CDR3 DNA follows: TGCAGCGTTGTCCCCGTTTTGGGGCTACATGGCTACACCTTC. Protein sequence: CSVVPVLGLHGYTF.